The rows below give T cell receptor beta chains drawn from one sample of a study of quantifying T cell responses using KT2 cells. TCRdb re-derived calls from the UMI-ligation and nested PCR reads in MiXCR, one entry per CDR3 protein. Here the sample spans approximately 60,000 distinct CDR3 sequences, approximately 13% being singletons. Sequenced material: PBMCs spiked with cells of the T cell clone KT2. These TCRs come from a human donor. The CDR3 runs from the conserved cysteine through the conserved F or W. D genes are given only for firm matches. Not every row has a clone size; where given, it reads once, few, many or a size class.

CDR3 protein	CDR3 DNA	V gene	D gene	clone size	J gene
CAWTRDRDYGGYTF	TGTGCCTGGACCCGGGACAGGGACTATGGTGGCTACACCTTC	TRBV30	TRBD1	few	TRBJ1-2
CASSHGRKLNEKLFF	TGCGCCAGCAGCCACGGAAGAAAACTTAATGAAAAACTGTTTTTT	TRBV4-1	NA	NA	TRBJ1-4
CASSSGSGGYNF	TGTGCCAGCAGCTCTGGTAGTGGTGGCTACAACTTC	TRBV7-9	NA	NA	TRBJ1-2
CASSQEVSNEKLFF	TGTGCCAGCAGCCAAGAGGTGTCCAATGAAAAACTGTTTTTT	TRBV3-1	NA	few	TRBJ1-4
CSVEDYADTQYF	TGCAGCGTTGAAGATTACGCAGATACGCAGTATTTT	TRBV29-1	NA	few	TRBJ2-3
CSAREGASPLHF	TGCAGTGCTAGAGAGGGAGCTTCACCCCTCCACTTT	TRBV20-1	NA	NA	TRBJ1-6
CAISSLRAGTEAFF	TGTGCCATCAGTTCGCTCCGGGCGGGGACTGAAGCTTTCTTT	TRBV10-3	NA	many	TRBJ1-1
CASSPSFGTEAFF	TGTGCCAGCAGCCCCTCCTTCGGCACTGAAGCTTTCTTT	TRBV14	NA	few	TRBJ1-1
CASSSSHGPLKNIQYF	TGTGCCAGCAGCTCCAGCCATGGACCGTTAAAAAACATTCAGTACTTC	TRBV14	NA	few	TRBJ2-4
CASSIVLASGANVLTF	TGTGCCAGTAGTATCGTTTTGGCCTCTGGGGCCAACGTCCTGACTTTC	TRBV19	NA	NA	TRBJ2-6
CASSLEADTYGYTF	TGTGCCAGCAGCTTAGAAGCGGACACCTATGGCTACACCTTC	TRBV7-9	NA	NA	TRBJ1-2
CSALSGLAGASYEQYF	TGCAGTGCTTTAAGCGGACTAGCGGGGGCCTCCTACGAGCAGTACTTC	TRBV20-1	TRBD2	NA	TRBJ2-7
CSARHQGLAGDEQYF	TGCAGTGCTAGACATCAGGGACTAGCGGGCGACGAGCAGTACTTC	TRBV20-1	TRBD2	NA	TRBJ2-7
CATSRAGTSGGNEQFF	TGTGCCACCAGCAGAGCCGGGACTAGCGGGGGCAATGAGCAGTTCTTC	TRBV15	TRBD2	NA	TRBJ2-1
CASSFHRVGTDTQYF	TGTGCCAGCAGCTTCCACAGGGTTGGCACAGATACGCAGTATTTT	TRBV7-8	NA	NA	TRBJ2-3
CAWKGLAAGGGELFF	TGTGCCTGGAAGGGACTAGCCGCCGGGGGCGGGGAGCTGTTTTTT	TRBV30	TRBD2	few	TRBJ2-2
CASSPRRGVGTEAFF	TGTGCCAGCAGTCCCCGGCGGGGGGTTGGTACTGAAGCTTTCTTT	TRBV12-3/TRBV12-4	NA	many	TRBJ1-1
CASSQDYGDHGYTF	TGCGCCAGCAGCCAAGATTATGGGGATCATGGCTACACCTTC	TRBV4-3	NA	NA	TRBJ1-2
CSVDLSGGRREQYF	TGCAGCGTTGATCTGAGCGGGGGCCGGCGCGAGCAGTACTTC	TRBV29-1	TRBD2	many	TRBJ2-7
CASSQVPGQGPYTF	TGCGCCAGCAGCCAAGTGCCGGGACAGGGGCCCTACACCTTC	TRBV4-1	TRBD1	NA	TRBJ1-2
CASSFGTNNEQFF	TGTGCCAGCAGTTTTGGGACCAACAATGAGCAGTTCTTC	TRBV2	NA	few	TRBJ2-1
CIVVGRGARSSITQYF	TGCATCGTTGTGGGTCGGGGGGCGCGATCCTCTATAACGCAGTATTTT	TRBV29-1	NA	NA	TRBJ2-3
CATSRDRSYEQYF	TGTGCCACCAGCAGAGATCGGAGTTACGAGCAGTACTTC	TRBV15	NA	NA	TRBJ2-7
CASSSDREGYGYTF	TGTGCCAGCAGCTCGGACAGGGAAGGTTATGGCTACACCTTC	TRBV7-3	TRBD1	NA	TRBJ1-2
CASSPTRFGEQFF	TGTGCCAGCAGTCCGACTAGGTTCGGTGAGCAGTTCTTC	TRBV25-1	NA	many	TRBJ2-1
CASSVAGTNYGYTF	TGTGCCAGCAGCGTAGCAGGGACTAACTATGGCTACACCTTC	TRBV9	NA	NA	TRBJ1-2
CASSGRGGNQPQHF	TGTGCCAGCAGTGGTCGGGGAGGGAATCAGCCCCAGCATTTT	TRBV25-1	NA	few	TRBJ1-5
CASSLAGAGWDEQFF	TGTGCCAGCAGTTTAGCGGGGGCCGGCTGGGATGAGCAGTTCTTC	TRBV12-3/TRBV12-4	NA	NA	TRBJ2-1
CASSQVGTDTQYF	TGCGCCAGCAGCCAAGTCGGCACAGATACGCAGTATTTT	TRBV4-1	NA	few	TRBJ2-3
CASRRDTRSYEQYF	TGTGCCAGCCGCAGGGATACACGCTCCTACGAGCAGTACTTC	TRBV6-5	NA	few	TRBJ2-7
CASSSGIAGGNTDTQYF	TGTGCCAGCAGCTCCGGGATAGCGGGAGGCAACACAGATACGCAGTATTTT	TRBV7-2	TRBD2	NA	TRBJ2-3
CASSSGRRNYGYTF	TGTGCCAGCAGCTCCGGACGGAGAAACTATGGCTACACCTTC	TRBV5-6	NA	NA	TRBJ1-2